The 8 T cell receptor beta chains in this list originate from one sample, sequenced in a study of identical twins (dated by TCRdb to the mid-2010s). Libraries were prepared through 5' RACE. Sequencer: Illumina HiSeq 2000. In TCRdb, the public reads were trimmed at Q25 with fastp and aligned with MiXCR, with productive beta chains retained. Each CDR3 protein appears once, grouped with its most common genes and DNA. Within this sample are some 730,000 distinct CDR3 sequences, with 15% to 20% of them counted one time only. Jointly, the top ten make up over 10% of the sample. A further study also used this sample, focusing on T cells expressing NK-cell markers.

Sequencing used PBMCs. These receptors were obtained from a woman aged 18 to 35 in good health.

This clonotype was counted between two and nine times. The J gene is TRBJ2-7, the V gene TRBV4-3; tentative D call: TRBD2 (6 bases). The CDR3 is made up of 13 amino acids. Germline loops: CDR1 LGHNA, CDR2 YSLEER. The germline V and J ends were trimmed by 2 bases and 4 bases, with 9 bases remaining between them. The DNA of the CDR3 is TGCGCCAGCAGCCAATACGGGAGTTACGAGCAGTACTTC. Translation: CASSQYGSYEQYF.

This clonotype has a handful of counts. This chain uses TRBV20-1 with TRBJ1-2; the D is unclear. Looked up from germline, CDR1 is DFQATT and CDR2 is SNEGSKA (reference sequence). V was clipped by 0 bases and J by 4 bases, with 9 bases between them. This CDR3 is built from 13 residues. The CDR3 is CSAREGSGYGYTF. CDR3 sequence (DNA): TGCAGTGCTAGAGAAGGTTCTGGCTATGGCTACACCTTC.

This clonotype appeared many times. The gene calls are TRBV4-2 and TRBJ2-5; tentative D call: TRBD2 (6 bases). CDR3 length: 15 residues. CDR1 is LGHNA, CDR2 YNFKEQ, per germline. The V and J ends lost 2 bases and 1 base respectively, with 11 bases between them. CDR3: CASSQPGLPQETQYF. The CDR3 DNA follows: TGTGCCAGCAGCCAACCGGGACTCCCCCAAGAGACCCAGTACTTC.

This clonotype showed up just a few times. The gene calls are TRBV12-3 or TRBV12-4 and TRBJ2-4; no firm D call. The CDR3 sequence is 15 residues long. V gave up 5 bases and J gave up 0 bases, with 11 bases separating them. CDR3: CASSGIIGAKNIQYF. DNA for the CDR3: TGTGCCAGCAGTGGCATCATAGGAGCCAAAAACATTCAGTACTTC.

This clonotype came up a few times. This chain links TRBV5-1 with TRBJ2-7; 8 bases fit TRBD1. The length of the CDR3 is 15 residues. V trimming: 2 bases; J trimming: 6 bases; junction bases outside the gene matches: 10. The germline V gene encodes CDR1 SGHRS and CDR2 YFSETQ. The CDR3 DNA reads TGCGCCAGCAGCTTTTCGAGGACAGGGATGTTCGAGCAGTACTTC. Its translation is CASSFSRTGMFEQYF.

This sequence joins TRBV6-2 or TRBV6-3 and TRBJ2-7; 12 positions agree with TRBD2. The V gene end was trimmed by 4 bases and the J gene end by 3 bases; junction bases not matched to a gene: 7. The V gene's germline CDR1 is MNHEY and CDR2 SVGEGT. This CDR3 is 16 amino acids long. The CDR3 bases are TGTGCCAGCAGTTTGGGACCGGGACTAGCGGGCTACGAGCAGTACTTC. Protein sequence: CASSLGPGLAGYEQYF.

This clonotype showed up just a few times. The chain carries TRBV15 and TRBJ1-3; no definite D call. Germline V lookup: CDR1 LNHNV, CDR2 YYDKDF (reference sequence). The CDR3 covers 13 residues. The V end lost 3 bases, the J end lost 7 bases, and 10 bases lay between the germline ends. The CDR3 DNA reads TGTGCCACCAGCAGTGGAGGGAGGAACACCATATATTTT. It codes for CATSSGGRNTIYF.

This chain connects TRBV6-2 or TRBV6-3 to TRBJ2-6; the D call may be TRBD1 or TRBD2 (5 bases each). V was clipped by 5 bases and J by 4 bases, with 12 bases between them. This CDR3 is built from 15 residues. The V gene's germline CDR1 is MNHEY and CDR2 SVGEGT. The CDR3 DNA reads as TGTGCCAGCAGTGAGGTCGGGGCCGGGGCCAACGTCCTGACTTTC. This translates into CASSEVGAGANVLTF.